This T cell receptor beta chain comes out of a study of blood T cell repertoires in COVID-19. Study-level information: COVID-19 samples, acute and convalescent, were from the United States, Italy and Spain.

In the original processing: Reference gene primer amplification gave nucleated cell count estimates. Sequencing used immunoSEQ multiplex PCR; TCRdb keeps in-frame clones, though not all of them. The V and J calls and clone size were taken over from that table, and D and trimming were inferred from the DNA. This table holds approximately 390,000 clones, 87% found once. Material: PBMCs or T cells enriched from blood (not recorded which). This clonotype was sampled from a woman aged 45 to 65 who had recovered from COVID-19.

The CDR3 nucleotides read TGTGCCAGCAGCTTAGAAGGCACAGGGCCTCGCCACGAGCAGTACTTC. Amino acids: CASSLEGTGPRHEQYF. V is TRBV7-2 and J is TRBJ2-7; maybe TRBD1 (6 bases). In germline, CDR1 is SGHTA, CDR2 FQGNSA. Trimming took 1 base from V and 5 from J, leaving 18 bases between them. There are 16 residues in the CDR3. The full variable domain, its missing parts supplied by reference TRBV7-2 and TRBJ2-7, is GAGVSQSPSNKVTEKGKDVELRCDPISGHTALYWYRQSLGQGLEFLIYFQGNSAPDKSGLPSDRFSAERTGGSVSTLTIQRTQQEDSAVYLCASSLEGTGPRHEQYFGPGTRLTVT.